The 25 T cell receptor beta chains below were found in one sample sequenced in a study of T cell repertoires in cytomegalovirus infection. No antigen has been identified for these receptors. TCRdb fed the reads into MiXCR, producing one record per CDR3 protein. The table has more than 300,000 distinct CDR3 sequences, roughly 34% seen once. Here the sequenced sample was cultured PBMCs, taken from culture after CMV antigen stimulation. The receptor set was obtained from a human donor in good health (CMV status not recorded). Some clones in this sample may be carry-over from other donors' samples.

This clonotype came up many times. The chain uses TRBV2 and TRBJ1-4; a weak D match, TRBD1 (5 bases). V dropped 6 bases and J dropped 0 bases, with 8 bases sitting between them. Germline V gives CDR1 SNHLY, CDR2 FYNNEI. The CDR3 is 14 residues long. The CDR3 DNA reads TGTGCCAGCAGGGAGACAGCAACTAATGAAAAACTGTTTTTT. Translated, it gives CASRETATNEKLFF. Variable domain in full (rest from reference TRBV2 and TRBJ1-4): EPEVTQTPSHQVTQMGQEVILRCVPISNHLYFYWYRQILGQKVEFLVSFYNNEISEKSEIFDDQFSVERPDGSNFTLKIRSTKLEDSAMYFCASRETATNEKLFFGSGTQLSVL.

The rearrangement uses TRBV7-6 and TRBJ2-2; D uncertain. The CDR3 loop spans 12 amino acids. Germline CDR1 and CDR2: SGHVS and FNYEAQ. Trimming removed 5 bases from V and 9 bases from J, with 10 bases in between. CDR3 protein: CASSQNRRELFF. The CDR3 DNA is TGTGCCAGCAGCCAGAACCGACGGGAGCTGTTTTTT.

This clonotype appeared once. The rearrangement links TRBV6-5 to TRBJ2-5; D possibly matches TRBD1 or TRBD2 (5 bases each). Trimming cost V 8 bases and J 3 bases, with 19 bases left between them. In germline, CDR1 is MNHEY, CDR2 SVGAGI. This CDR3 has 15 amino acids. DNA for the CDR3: TGTGCCAGCTGTACCCGGGGCAGGGAAGAAGAGACCCAGTACTTC. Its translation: CASCTRGREEETQYF.

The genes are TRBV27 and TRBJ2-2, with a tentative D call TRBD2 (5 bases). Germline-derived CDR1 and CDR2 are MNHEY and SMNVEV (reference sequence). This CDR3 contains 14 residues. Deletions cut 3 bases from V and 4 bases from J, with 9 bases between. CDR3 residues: CASSFSEVTGELFF. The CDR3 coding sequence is TGTGCCAGCAGTTTCTCGGAGGTCACCGGGGAGCTGTTTTTT.

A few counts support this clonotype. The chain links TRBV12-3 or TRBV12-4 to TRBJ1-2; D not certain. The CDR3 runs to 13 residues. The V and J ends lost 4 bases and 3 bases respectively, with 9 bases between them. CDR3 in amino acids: CASSSEEYYGYTF. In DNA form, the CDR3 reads TGTGCCAGCAGTTCTGAGGAATACTATGGCTACACCTTC.

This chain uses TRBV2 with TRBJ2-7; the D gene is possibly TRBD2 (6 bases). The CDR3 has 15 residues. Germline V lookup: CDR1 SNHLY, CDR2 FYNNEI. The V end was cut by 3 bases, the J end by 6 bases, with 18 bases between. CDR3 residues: CASSEVLALGGEQYF. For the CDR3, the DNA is TGTGCCAGCAGTGAGGTTCTAGCCTTGGGGGGCGAGCAGTACTTC.

The CDR3 coding sequence is TGCGCCAGCAGCCAAGCGGGACAGGGGGCCGTGGCCTACAATGAGCAGTTCTTC. This translates into CASSQAGQGAVAYNEQFF. The chain links TRBV4-3 to TRBJ2-1, with 12 bases lining up with TRBD1. Trimming at V came to 1 base and at J to 2 bases, leaving 6 bases not matched to a gene. Germline V CDR1 and CDR2: LGHNA, YSLEER. The CDR3 consists of 18 residues.

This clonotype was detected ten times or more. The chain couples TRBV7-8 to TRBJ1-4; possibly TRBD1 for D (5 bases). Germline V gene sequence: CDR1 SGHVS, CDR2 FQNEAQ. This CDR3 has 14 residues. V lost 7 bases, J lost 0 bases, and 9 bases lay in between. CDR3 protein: CASTRGATNEKLFF. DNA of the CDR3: TGTGCCAGCACCCGGGGGGCAACTAATGAAAAACTGTTTTTT.

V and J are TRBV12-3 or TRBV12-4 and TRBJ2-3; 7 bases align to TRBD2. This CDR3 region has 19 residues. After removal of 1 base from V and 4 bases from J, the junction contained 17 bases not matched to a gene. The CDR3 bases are TGTGCCAGCAGTTTAGTCTCCTGGGGTTGGCGGGAGTTTCCAGATACGCAGTATTTT. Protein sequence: CASSLVSWGWREFPDTQYF.

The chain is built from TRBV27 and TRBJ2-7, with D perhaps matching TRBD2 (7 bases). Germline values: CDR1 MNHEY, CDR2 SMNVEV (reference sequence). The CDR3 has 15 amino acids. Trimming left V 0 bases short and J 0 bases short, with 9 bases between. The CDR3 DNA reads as TGTGCCAGCAGTTTATCGGGGGGGCGCTCCTACGAGCAGTACTTC. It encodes CASSLSGGRSYEQYF.

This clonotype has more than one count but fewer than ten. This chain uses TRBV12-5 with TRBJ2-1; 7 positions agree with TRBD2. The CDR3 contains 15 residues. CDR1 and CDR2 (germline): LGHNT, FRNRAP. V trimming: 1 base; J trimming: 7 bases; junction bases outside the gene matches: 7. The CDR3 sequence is CASGLAGGGRNEQFF. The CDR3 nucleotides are TGTGCTAGTGGTTTGGCGGGAGGCGGGCGGAATGAGCAGTTCTTC.

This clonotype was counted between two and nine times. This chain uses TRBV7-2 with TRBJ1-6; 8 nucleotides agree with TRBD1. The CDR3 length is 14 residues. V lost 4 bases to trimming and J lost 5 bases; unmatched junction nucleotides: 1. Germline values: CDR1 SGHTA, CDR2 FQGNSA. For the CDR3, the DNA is TGTGCCAGCAGCTACAGGGGGGATAATTCACCCCTCCACTTT. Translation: CASSYRGDNSPLHF.

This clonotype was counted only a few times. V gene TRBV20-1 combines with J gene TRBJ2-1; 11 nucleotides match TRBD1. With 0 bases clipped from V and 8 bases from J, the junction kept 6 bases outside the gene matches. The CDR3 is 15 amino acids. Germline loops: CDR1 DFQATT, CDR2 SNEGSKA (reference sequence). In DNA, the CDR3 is TGCAGTGCTAGAGAACCGGGACAGGGGGTAGATGAGCAGTTCTTC. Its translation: CSAREPGQGVDEQFF.

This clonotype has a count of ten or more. The CDR3: CASSFRQTHSMGSPLHF. CDR3 in DNA: TGTGCCAGCAGCTTTCGGCAAACCCACTCCATGGGGTCACCCCTCCACTTT. The rearrangement links TRBV7-2 to TRBJ1-6; no clear D gene. Between the trimmed V and J ends, which lost 3 bases and 10 bases, there was a span of 22 bases. CDR1 SGHTA and CDR2 FQGNSA come from the germline V gene. The CDR3 is 17 amino acids.

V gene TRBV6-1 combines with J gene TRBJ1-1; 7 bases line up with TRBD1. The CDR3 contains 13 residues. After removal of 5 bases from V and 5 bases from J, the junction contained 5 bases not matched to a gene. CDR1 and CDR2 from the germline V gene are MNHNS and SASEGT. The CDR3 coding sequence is TGTGCCAGCAGTCTAGGGGGCAGAACTGAAGCTTTCTTT. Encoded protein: CASSLGGRTEAFF.

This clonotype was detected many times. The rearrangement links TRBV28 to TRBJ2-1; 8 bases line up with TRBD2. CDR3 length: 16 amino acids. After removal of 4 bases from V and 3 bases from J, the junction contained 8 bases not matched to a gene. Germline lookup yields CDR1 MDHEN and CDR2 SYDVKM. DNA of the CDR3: TGTGCCAGCAGTTCGCCCAGCGGGAGATACTACAATGAGCAGTTCTTC. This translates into CASSSPSGRYYNEQFF.

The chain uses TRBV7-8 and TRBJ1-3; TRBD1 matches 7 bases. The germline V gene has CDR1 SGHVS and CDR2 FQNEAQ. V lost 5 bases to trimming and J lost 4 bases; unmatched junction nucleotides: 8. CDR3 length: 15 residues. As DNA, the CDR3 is TGTGCCAGCAGCCTCCTCAGACAGGGCGGAAACACCATATATTTT. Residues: CASSLLRQGGNTIYF. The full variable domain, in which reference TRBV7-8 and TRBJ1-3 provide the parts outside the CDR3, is GAGVSQSPRYKVAKRGQDVALRCDPISGHVSLFWYQQALGQGPEFLTYFQNEAQLDKSGLPSDRFFAERPEGSVSTLKIQRTQQEDSAVYLCASSLLRQGGNTIYFGEGSWLTVV.

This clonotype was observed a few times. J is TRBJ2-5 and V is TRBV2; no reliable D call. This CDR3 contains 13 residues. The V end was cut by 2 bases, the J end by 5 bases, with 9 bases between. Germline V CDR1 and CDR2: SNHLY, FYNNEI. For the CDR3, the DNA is TGTGCCAGCAGTGAAACCCCGCGGGAGACCCAGTACTTC. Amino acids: CASSETPRETQYF.

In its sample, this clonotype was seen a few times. The CDR3 here is CSATAGGPWEKLFF. CDR3 DNA sequence: TGCAGTGCTACCGCAGGGGGGCCTTGGGAAAAACTGTTTTTT. The chain links TRBV20-1 to TRBJ1-4, with 7 positions matching TRBD1. Per germline, CDR1 DFQATT and CDR2 SNEGSKA (reference sequence). Germline trimming cut 4 bases from V and 8 bases from J; bases unmatched to any gene: 10. The CDR3 covers 14 residues.

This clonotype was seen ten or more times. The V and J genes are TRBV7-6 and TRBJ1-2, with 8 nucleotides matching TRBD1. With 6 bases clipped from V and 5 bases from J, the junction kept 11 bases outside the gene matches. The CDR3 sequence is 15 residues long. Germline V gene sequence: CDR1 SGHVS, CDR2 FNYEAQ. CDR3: CASSQGQGGQYGYTF. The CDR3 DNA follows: TGTGCCAGCAGTCAAGGACAGGGAGGGCAGTATGGCTACACCTTC. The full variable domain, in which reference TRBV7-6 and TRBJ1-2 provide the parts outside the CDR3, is GAGVSQSPRYKVTKRGQDVALRCDPISGHVSLYWYRQALGQGPEFLTYFNYEAQQDKSGLPNDRFSAERPEGSISTLTIQRTEQRDSAMYRCASSQGQGGQYGYTFGSGTRLTVV.

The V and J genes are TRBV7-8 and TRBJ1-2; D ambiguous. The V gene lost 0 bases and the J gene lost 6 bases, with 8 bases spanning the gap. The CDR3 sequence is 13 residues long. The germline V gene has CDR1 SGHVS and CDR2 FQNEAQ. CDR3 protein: CASSLAGLHGYTF. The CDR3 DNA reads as TGTGCCAGCAGCTTAGCCGGTTTGCATGGCTACACCTTC.

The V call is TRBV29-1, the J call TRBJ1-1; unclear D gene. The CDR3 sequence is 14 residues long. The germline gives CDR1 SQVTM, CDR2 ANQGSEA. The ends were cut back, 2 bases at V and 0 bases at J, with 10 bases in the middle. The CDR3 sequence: CSVESVAVNTEAFF. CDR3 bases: TGCAGCGTTGAAAGTGTGGCCGTGAACACTGAAGCTTTCTTT.

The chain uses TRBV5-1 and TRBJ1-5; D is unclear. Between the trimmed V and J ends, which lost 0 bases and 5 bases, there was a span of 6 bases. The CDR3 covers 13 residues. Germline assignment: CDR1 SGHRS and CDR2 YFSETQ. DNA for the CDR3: TGCGCCAGCAGCTTGGGATTCGATCAGCCCCAGCATTTT. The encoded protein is CASSLGFDQPQHF.

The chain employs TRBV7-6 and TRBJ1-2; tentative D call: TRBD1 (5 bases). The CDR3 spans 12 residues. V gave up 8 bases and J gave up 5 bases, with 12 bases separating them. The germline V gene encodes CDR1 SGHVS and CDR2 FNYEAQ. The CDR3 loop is CASAPSGYGYTF. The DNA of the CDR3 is TGTGCCAGCGCTCCGTCAGGGTATGGCTACACCTTC.

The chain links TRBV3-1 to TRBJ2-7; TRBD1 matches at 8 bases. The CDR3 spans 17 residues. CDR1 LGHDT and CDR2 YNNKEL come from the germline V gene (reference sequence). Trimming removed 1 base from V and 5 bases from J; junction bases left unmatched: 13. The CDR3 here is CASSQAWSQGAGDEQYF. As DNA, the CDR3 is TGTGCCAGCAGCCAAGCGTGGAGTCAGGGGGCAGGTGACGAGCAGTACTTC.